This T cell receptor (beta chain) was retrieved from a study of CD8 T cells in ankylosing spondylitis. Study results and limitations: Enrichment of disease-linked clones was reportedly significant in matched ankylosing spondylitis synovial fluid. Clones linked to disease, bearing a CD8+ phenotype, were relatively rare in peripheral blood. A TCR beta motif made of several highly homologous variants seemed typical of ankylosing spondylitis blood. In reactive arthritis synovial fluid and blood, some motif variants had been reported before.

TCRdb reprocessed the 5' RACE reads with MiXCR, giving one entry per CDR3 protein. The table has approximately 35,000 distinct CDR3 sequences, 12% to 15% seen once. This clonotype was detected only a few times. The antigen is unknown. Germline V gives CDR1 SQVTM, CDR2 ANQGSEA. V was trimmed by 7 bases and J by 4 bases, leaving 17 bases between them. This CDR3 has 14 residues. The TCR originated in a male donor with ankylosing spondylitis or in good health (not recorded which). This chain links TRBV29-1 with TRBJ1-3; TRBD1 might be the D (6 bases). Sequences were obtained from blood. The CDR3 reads CSARQVQTGNTIYF. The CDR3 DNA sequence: TGCAGCGCTCGACAGGTTCAGACGGGAAACACCATATATTTT.